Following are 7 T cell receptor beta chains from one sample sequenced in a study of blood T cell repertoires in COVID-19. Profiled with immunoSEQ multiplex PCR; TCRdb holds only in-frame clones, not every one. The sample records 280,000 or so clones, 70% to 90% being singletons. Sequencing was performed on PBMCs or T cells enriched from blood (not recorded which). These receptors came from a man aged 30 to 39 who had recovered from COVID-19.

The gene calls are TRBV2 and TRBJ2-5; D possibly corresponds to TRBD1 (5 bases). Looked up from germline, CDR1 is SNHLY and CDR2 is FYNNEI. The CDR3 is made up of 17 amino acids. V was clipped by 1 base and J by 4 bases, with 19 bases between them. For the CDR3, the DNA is TGTGCCAGCAGTGAAGGCTCGGCAGGGCGAAGAGGAGAGACCCAGTACTTC. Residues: CASSEGSAGRRGETQYF.

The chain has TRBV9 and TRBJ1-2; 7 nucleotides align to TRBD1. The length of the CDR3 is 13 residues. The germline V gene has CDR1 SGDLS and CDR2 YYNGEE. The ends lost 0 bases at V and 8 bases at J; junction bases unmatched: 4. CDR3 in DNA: TGTGCCAGCAGCGTAGTTGAAGGGGGCGGCTACACCTTC. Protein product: CASSVVEGGGYTF.

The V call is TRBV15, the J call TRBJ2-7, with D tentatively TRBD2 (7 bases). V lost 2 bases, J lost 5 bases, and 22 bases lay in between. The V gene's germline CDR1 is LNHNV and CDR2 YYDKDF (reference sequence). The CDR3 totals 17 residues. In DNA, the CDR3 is TGTGCCACCAGCAGATCCAGAGGCGGGGGCGATATGGACGAGCAGTACTTC. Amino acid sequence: CATSRSRGGGDMDEQYF.

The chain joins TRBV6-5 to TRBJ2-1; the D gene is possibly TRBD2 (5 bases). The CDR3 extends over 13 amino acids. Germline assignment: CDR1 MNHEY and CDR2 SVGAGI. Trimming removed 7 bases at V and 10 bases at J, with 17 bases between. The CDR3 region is CASTIPGVGEQFF. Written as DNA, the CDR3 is TGTGCCAGCACCATACCCGGGGTCGGAGAGCAGTTCTTC.

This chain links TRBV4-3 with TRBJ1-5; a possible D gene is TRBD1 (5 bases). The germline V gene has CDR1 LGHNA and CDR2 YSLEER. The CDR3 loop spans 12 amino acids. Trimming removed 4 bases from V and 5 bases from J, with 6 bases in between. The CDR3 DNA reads TGCGCCAGCAGCCTAGGGGATCAGCCCCAGCATTTT. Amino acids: CASSLGDQPQHF.

The CDR3 DNA reads TGTGCCAGCAGTTCCGACAGGGGTGATGAAAAACTGTTTTTT. It codes for CASSSDRGDEKLFF. This sequence joins TRBV5-4 and TRBJ1-4; 8 bases align to TRBD1. CDR3 length equals 14 residues. Germline CDR1 and CDR2: SGHNT and YYREEE (reference sequence). V was pared by 5 bases and J by 6 bases, with 6 bases of the junction left unmatched.

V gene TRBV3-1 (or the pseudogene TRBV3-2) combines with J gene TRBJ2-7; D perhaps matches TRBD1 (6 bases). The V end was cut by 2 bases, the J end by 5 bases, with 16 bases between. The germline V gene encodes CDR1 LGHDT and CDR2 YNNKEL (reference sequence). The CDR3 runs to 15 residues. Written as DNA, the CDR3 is TGTGCCAGCAGCCAACAAGGGGGACAAGCCCACGAGCAGTACTTC. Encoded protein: CASSQQGGQAHEQYF.